A selection of T cell receptor beta chains follows, all from one sample in a study of blood T cell repertoires in COVID-19. Only in-frame clones appear in the TCRdb table, and some are missing; sequencing was by immunoSEQ multiplex PCR. The sample carries some 300,000 clones, around 87% recorded once. The specimen sequenced was peripheral blood. Receptors were obtained from a woman in her thirties or forties with COVID-19, enrolled during active disease. CDR3s include the opening cysteine and the closing phenylalanine or tryptophan. A D gene is named only where the DNA matches it firmly. Expanded clones get a size class; other rows say once, few or many, or leave the size out.

-,TRBV15,-,TRBJ1-3,TGTGCCACCAGCAAACGGATGGCAGAGGCCTCAGGAAACACCATATATTTT,CATSKRMAEASGNTIYF
TRBD2,TRBV7-8,-,TRBJ2-2,TGTGCCAGCACTCCCCGGGCGGGAGCGAACACCGGGGAGCTGTTTTTT,CASTPRAGANTGELFF
-,TRBV6-5,-,TRBJ1-5,TGTGCCAGCAGGAGGGTCAATCAGCCCCAGCATTTT,CASRRVNQPQHF
-,TRBV19,-,TRBJ1-6,TGTGCCAGTAGTATAGACAGATCGTATAATTCACCCCTCCACTTT,CASSIDRSYNSPLHF
TRBD1,TRBV28,-,TRBJ1-1,TGTGCCAGCAGTGTGCGACAGGGGGCGGTTAATGAAGCTTTCTTT,CASSVRQGAVNEAFF
-,TRBV2,once,TRBJ2-4,TGTGCCAGCAGTCCTTCCCGGGGTCACGGAAACATTCAGTACTTC,CASSPSRGHGNIQYF
-,TRBV24-1,-,TRBJ2-3,TGTGCCACCAGTACAGGTCAGGATACGCAGTATTTT,CATSTGQDTQYF
-,TRBV9,-,TRBJ1-1,TGTGCCAGCAGCGTACTGCGGGAGAACACTGAAGCTTTCTTT,CASSVLRENTEAFF
TRBD1,TRBV4-3,-,TRBJ1-4,TGCGCCAGCAGCCAACGGCCCCCCGGGACAGGGTATAAGGGTGAAAAACTGTTTTTT,CASSQRPPGTGYKGEKLFF
TRBD1,TRBV7-9,-,TRBJ1-2,TGTGCCAGCAGCTTAGCCGGGACAGGGGGTCTAAGCTATGGCTACACCTTC,CASSLAGTGGLSYGYTF
-,TRBV7-9,-,TRBJ2-1,TGTGCCAGCAGCTTGGGGGCAGGGGTTGATGAGCAGTTCTTC,CASSLGAGVDEQFF
-,TRBV7-2,-,TRBJ2-4,TGTGCCAGCAGCCCAATGCGAGTTAATGACATTCAGTACTTC,CASSPMRVNDIQYF
-,TRBV7-2,-,TRBJ2-5,TGTGCCAGCAGCTTAGTTGGACAGCAAGAGACCCAGTACTTC,CASSLVGQQETQYF
-,TRBV20-1,-,TRBJ1-1,TGCAGTGCCAGGACAGTCACTGAAGCTTTCTTT,CSARTVTEAFF
-,TRBV6-5,-,TRBJ1-1,TGTGCCAGCAGTTACTCGGGGGGGTCCAGCACTGAAGCTTTCTTT,CASSYSGGSSTEAFF
TRBD1,TRBV6-2/TRBV6-3,-,TRBJ1-6,TGTGCCAGCAGTGACCGGACAGGGGGTAATTCACCCCTCCACTTT,CASSDRTGGNSPLHF
TRBD1,TRBV6-2/TRBV6-3,-,TRBJ2-7,TGTGCCAGCAGTTCCGGGACAGGGGCGCACGAGCAGTACTTC,CASSSGTGAHEQYF
-,TRBV19,-,TRBJ1-1,TGTGCCAGTAGTCCCTATCTAGTTAGCACTGAAGCTTTCTTT,CASSPYLVSTEAFF
-,TRBV19,-,TRBJ1-4,TGTGCCAGTAGTCAGCGGACCGTTAATGAAAAACTGTTTTTT,CASSQRTVNEKLFF
TRBD1,TRBV29-1,-,TRBJ1-6,TGCAGCGCGAGACAGGGGAATAATTCACCCCTCCACTTT,CSARQGNNSPLHF
TRBD2,TRBV6-4,-,TRBJ2-5,TGTGCCAGCAGTGAAACAGCGGGGGGCCGGGAGACCCAGTACTTC,CASSETAGGRETQYF
TRBD1,TRBV6-5,-,TRBJ1-4,TGTGCCAGCAGAGGGACAGGGGGCTATGAAAAACTGTTTTTT,CASRGTGGYEKLFF
TRBD1,TRBV27,-,TRBJ1-5,TGTGCCAGCAGTCCCTTGACAGGGCAGGGACAGCCCCAGCATTTT,CASSPLTGQGQPQHF
TRBD1,TRBV11-2,-,TRBJ1-3,TGTGCCAGCAGGGGGACAGGCTTTCTCGTCTCTGGAAACACCATATATTTT,CASRGTGFLVSGNTIYF
-,TRBV27,few,TRBJ1-2,TGTGCCAGCAGTCTAGGGTGGAGGAAAGGCTACACCTTC,CASSLGWRKGYTF
-,TRBV27,-,TRBJ1-2,TGTGCCAGCAGTTTATTAGGGGGAAATGGCTACACCTTC,CASSLLGGNGYTF
-,TRBV6-5,-,TRBJ1-1,TGTGCCAGCGTGGGGCAGAGCTCTGAAGCTTTCTTT,CASVGQSSEAFF
TRBD1,TRBV6-5,-,TRBJ2-2,TGTGCCAGCAGTTACTCGAAAACGGGACAGTGGAAGAAGCTGTTTTTT,CASSYSKTGQWKKLFF
-,TRBV30,-,TRBJ2-7,TGTGCCTGGAGGGGGGGAGGACGCGAGCAGTACTTC,CAWRGGGREQYF
TRBD1,TRBV24-1,-,TRBJ2-5,TGTGCCACCAGTGATTCCCCGGGACAGGGGGAAGAGACCCAGTACTTC,CATSDSPGQGEETQYF
TRBD1,TRBV7-9,-,TRBJ1-2,TGTGCCAGCAGCTCGGAACAGGGGTCCTATGGCTACACCTTC,CASSSEQGSYGYTF
TRBD2,TRBV5-5,-,TRBJ2-5,TGTGCCAGCAGCTTTCTTCTAGCGGGAGGCGAGACCCAGTACTTC,CASSFLLAGGETQYF
-,TRBV29-1,-,TRBJ1-1,TGCAGCGTGATACAGGAGAACACTGAAGCTTTCTTT,CSVIQENTEAFF
TRBD2,TRBV15,once,TRBJ2-2,TGTGCCACCAGCCTAGCGGGAGACACCGGGGAGCTGTTTTTT,CATSLAGDTGELFF
TRBD1,TRBV12-3/TRBV12-4,-,TRBJ2-1,TGTGCCAGCAGGGGGACAGGGGTGGGTGAGCAGTTCTTC,CASRGTGVGEQFF
-,TRBV6-1,-,TRBJ1-3,TGTGCCAGCAGTGAAAATGGGGCGCGTGGAAACACCATATATTTT,CASSENGARGNTIYF
-,TRBV19,-,TRBJ1-1,TGTGCCAGCGCAGGGCTGAACACTGAAGCTTTCTTT,CASAGLNTEAFF
-,TRBV18,few,TRBJ2-5,TGTGCCAGCTCACCACCGGGCTCCCAAGAGACCCAGTACTTC,CASSPPGSQETQYF
TRBD1,TRBV5-4,-,TRBJ2-2,TGTGCCAGCAGCCCGGCGGACAGGGGGAACACCGGGGAGCTGTTTTTT,CASSPADRGNTGELFF
TRBD2,TRBV2,-,TRBJ2-5,TGTGCCAGCAGTGTCCAGCGGGGGGCCTCCGCGGTGACCCAGTACTTC,CASSVQRGASAVTQYF
TRBD1,TRBV5-5,once,TRBJ2-7,TGTGCCAGCAGCTTACCGGGACAGGAGGACCTTGAGCAGTACTTC,CASSLPGQEDLEQYF
-,TRBV27,-,TRBJ1-2,TGTGCCAGCAGTTTCTCGAAGGGGAGGAACTATGGCTACACCTTC,CASSFSKGRNYGYTF
-,TRBV3-1/TRBV3-2,-,TRBJ2-5,TGTGCCAGCAGCCAGCGGGCACAAGAGACCCAGTACTTC,CASSQRAQETQYF
-,TRBV27,-,TRBJ1-1,TGTGCCAGCAGTTTCGCGGGATACACTGAAGCTTTCTTT,CASSFAGYTEAFF
-,TRBV28,-,TRBJ1-4,TGTGCCAGCAGGGTGGGGGCCCGTGGTAATGAAAAACTGTTTTTT,CASRVGARGNEKLFF